The source of this T cell receptor beta chain is a study of cytomegalovirus exposure and HLA in healthy donors. Use of 60 Vbeta and 13 Jbeta primers characterized the PCR. TCRdb's table, derived via immunoSEQ multiplex PCR, lists solely in-frame clones and lacks some. The table shows about 140,000 clones, with roughly 79% occurring only once. Regarding this clone: Its target is not known.

Regarding the study as a whole: Rare TCR sequences dominated, though some public TCRs recurred in many donors.

The material sequenced was PBMCs. This receptor was taken from a woman between 35 and 50 years old in good health and CMV-seronegative.

Here the CDR3 reads CASSYGPGELFF. Written as DNA, the CDR3 is TGTGCCAGCAGTTACGGGCCCGGGGAGCTGTTTTTT. The chain is built from TRBV6-5 and TRBJ2-2; unclear D gene. Germline CDR1 reads MNHEY; CDR2 reads SVGAGI. This CDR3 comprises 12 residues. V lost 2 bases, J lost 6 bases, and 4 bases lay in between.